A selection of T cell receptor beta chains follows, all from one sample in a study of early T cells in non-severe SARS-CoV-2 infection. TCRdb itself ran the 5' RACE reads through MiXCR, one entry per CDR3 protein. The table has approximately 76,000 distinct CDR3 sequences, 9% to 13% seen once. The sequencing sample was made of whole blood. The receptors shown here come from an adult who was a healthcare worker with PCR-confirmed SARS-CoV-2 infection or an uninfected control (not recorded which). Each CDR3 is given with its conserved first and last residue. A D gene is named only where the DNA matches it firmly. Rows give clone size only sometimes, using once, few, many, or a class for an expanded clone.

cdr3_length d_call j_call clone_size v_call cdr3_aa cdr3_nt
16 NA TRBJ1-5 many TRBV6-6 CASSWGLADRNQPQHF TGTGCCAGCAGTTGGGGATTGGCAGATCGCAATCAGCCCCAGCATTTT
13 NA TRBJ1-1 NA TRBV10-1 CASRSGGNTEAFF TGCGCCAGCAGGTCAGGAGGGAACACTGAAGCTTTCTTT
13 NA TRBJ1-3 many TRBV7-2 CASSAPGGNTIYF TGTGCCAGCAGCGCTCCTGGAGGAAACACCATATATTTT
15 NA TRBJ2-2 few TRBV6-1 CASSGLTANTGELFF TGTGCCAGCAGTGGATTGACAGCGAACACCGGGGAGCTGTTTTTT
14 NA TRBJ2-5 NA TRBV18 CASSPGRAGETQYF TGTGCCAGCTCACCCGGACGGGCCGGGGAGACCCAGTACTTC
12 NA TRBJ2-5 NA TRBV6-6 CASSRAQETQYF TGTGCCAGCAGCCGCGCTCAAGAGACCCAGTACTTC
13 NA TRBJ2-5 few TRBV19 CASSPGGEETQYF TGTGCCAGTAGCCCTGGTGGGGAAGAGACCCAGTACTTC
16 TRBD2 TRBJ2-5 NA TRBV12-3/TRBV12-4 CASKFIRGGNQETQYF TGTGCCAGCAAGTTTATTCGGGGGGGGAACCAAGAGACCCAGTACTTC
15 NA TRBJ2-4 many TRBV2 CASSQRGVGKNIQYF TGTGCCAGCAGTCAGAGAGGGGTGGGCAAAAACATTCAGTACTTC
11 NA TRBJ2-4 many TRBV11-2 CASSSGNIQYF TGTGCCAGCAGCTCGGGGAACATTCAGTACTTC
14 NA TRBJ2-2 NA TRBV5-1 CASSLLQLTGELFF TGCGCCAGCAGCTTGCTTCAGCTTACCGGGGAGCTGTTTTTT
13 NA TRBJ1-2 few TRBV5-1 CASSSGINYGYTF TGCGCCAGCAGCTCTGGCATAAACTATGGCTACACCTTC
13 NA TRBJ2-2 few TRBV9 CASSVGLGGELFF TGTGCCAGCAGCGTAGGTCTTGGAGGGGAGCTGTTTTTT
16 TRBD2 TRBJ2-7 NA TRBV5-1 CASSLNPSGGPHEQYF TGCGCCAGCAGCTTGAACCCTAGCGGGGGTCCACACGAGCAGTACTTC
13 NA TRBJ2-3 NA TRBV5-1 CASSEGYTDTQYF TGCGCCAGCAGCGAGGGCTACACAGATACGCAGTATTTT
13 NA TRBJ1-5 NA TRBV2 CASSDRIYQPQHF TGTGCCAGCAGTGACAGGATCTATCAGCCCCAGCATTTT
13 NA TRBJ1-2 many TRBV14 CASSQDLSYGYTF TGTGCCAGCAGCCAAGATCTAAGCTATGGCTACACCTTC
15 TRBD2 TRBJ2-2 few TRBV6-1 CASSTGTNRGGELFF TGTGCCAGTAGCACCGGGACTAACCGTGGCGGGGAGCTGTTTTTT
15 TRBD1 TRBJ2-7 NA TRBV11-2 CASRSPGQRTYEQYF TGTGCCAGCAGGAGCCCGGGACAGAGAACCTACGAGCAGTACTTC
14 NA TRBJ2-1 NA TRBV7-9 CASIQSNPSNEQFF TGTGCCAGCATTCAGTCGAACCCGAGCAATGAGCAGTTCTTC
13 NA TRBJ1-1 many TRBV20-1 CSARDQGIPEAFF TGCAGTGCCCGGGACCAGGGGATACCTGAAGCTTTCTTT
11 NA TRBJ2-7 many TRBV29-1 CSVDPTYEQYF TGCAGCGTTGATCCTACCTACGAGCAGTACTTC
15 NA TRBJ2-3 many TRBV20-1 CSARGNGLGTDTQYF TGCAGTGCTAGAGGGAACGGGCTGGGGACAGATACGCAGTATTTT
16 TRBD2 TRBJ2-1 many TRBV5-4 CASSLGTSGRYNEQFF TGTGCCAGCAGCTTGGGGACTAGCGGGCGATACAATGAGCAGTTCTTC
14 NA TRBJ2-1 many TRBV18 CASSPLELGGEQFF TGTGCCAGCTCACCACTCGAGCTGGGGGGTGAGCAGTTCTTC
13 TRBD2 TRBJ2-3 few TRBV10-1 CASSSGGTDTQYF TGCGCCAGCAGTAGCGGGGGCACAGATACGCAGTATTTT
12 TRBD1 TRBJ2-7 NA TRBV20-1 CSAGGQGSEQYF TGCAGTGCTGGAGGACAGGGCTCCGAGCAGTACTTC
13 NA TRBJ2-7 many TRBV2 CASLPGRSYEQYF TGTGCCAGCCTACCGGGACGGTCCTACGAGCAGTACTTC
11 NA TRBJ2-1 NA TRBV10-1 CASSAGYEQFF TGCGCCAGCAGTGCGGGCTATGAGCAGTTCTTC
15 TRBD1 TRBJ2-7 many TRBV6-5 CASRSGTGGPYEQYF TGTGCCAGCAGGTCCGGGACAGGGGGACCCTACGAGCAGTACTTC
10 NA TRBJ1-1 few TRBV20-1 CSADSYEAFF TGCAGTGCTGACAGTTATGAAGCTTTCTTT
15 NA TRBJ2-7 few TRBV7-3 CASSLRQVSRYEQYF TGTGCCAGCAGCCTCAGGCAGGTTTCCCGCTACGAGCAGTACTTC
14 TRBD1 TRBJ1-2 many TRBV20-1 CSAINSGGSYGYTF TGCAGTGCCATTAACTCAGGGGGAAGCTATGGCTACACCTTC
15 NA TRBJ2-7 few TRBV27 CASSLSRAVGYEQYF TGTGCCAGCAGTTTATCTCGGGCGGTCGGCTACGAGCAGTACTTC
14 NA TRBJ2-4 many TRBV19 CASSTDSLVNIQYF TGTGCCAGTAGTACGGACAGCCTAGTAAACATTCAGTACTTC
17 NA TRBJ1-5 few TRBV3-1 CASSQVADGYSNQPQHF TGTGCCAGCAGCCAAGTAGCGGACGGTTATAGCAATCAGCCCCAGCATTTT
14 NA TRBJ2-2 few TRBV9 CASSVDQNTGELFF TGTGCCAGCAGCGTAGACCAGAACACCGGGGAGCTGTTTTTT
15 NA TRBJ2-7 NA TRBV9 CASSVGSQPAHEQYF TGTGCCAGCAGCGTAGGCAGTCAACCCGCCCACGAGCAGTACTTC
12 NA TRBJ2-2 many TRBV12-3/TRBV12-4 CASSLTGGELFF TGTGCCAGCAGTTTAACAGGCGGGGAGCTGTTTTTT
13 NA TRBJ2-7 few TRBV11-2 CASSFDGSYEQYF TGTGCCAGCAGCTTCGACGGATCCTACGAGCAGTACTTC
14 TRBD2 TRBJ2-3 NA TRBV6-5 CASSSSGTADTQYF TGTGCCAGCAGTTCCAGCGGGACCGCAGATACGCAGTATTTT
13 TRBD2 TRBJ2-1 few TRBV2 CASKREGYNEQFF TGTGCCAGCAAGCGGGAGGGATACAATGAGCAGTTCTTC
13 NA TRBJ2-1 NA TRBV12-3/TRBV12-4 CASSLGPSNEQFF TGTGCCAGCAGTTTAGGACCGTCGAATGAGCAGTTCTTC
15 TRBD2 TRBJ2-1 NA TRBV7-3 CASSLQRGLGNEQFF TGTGCCAGCAGCCTACAGCGGGGACTGGGGAATGAGCAGTTCTTC
13 NA TRBJ2-7 many TRBV3-1 CASSQISSYEQYF TGTGCCAGCAGCCAAATTAGTTCCTACGAGCAGTACTTC
13 NA TRBJ1-1 many TRBV30 CAWSFGGNTEAFF TGTGCCTGGAGTTTCGGGGGGAACACTGAAGCTTTCTTT
17 TRBD1 TRBJ1-1 few TRBV12-3/TRBV12-4 CASSLALGGTGETEAFF TGTGCCAGCAGTTTAGCGCTCGGTGGGACAGGGGAAACTGAAGCTTTCTTT
16 TRBD2 TRBJ2-3 few TRBV7-2 CASSLGGAGGTDTQYF TGTGCCAGCAGCTTAGGGGGAGCGGGGGGCACAGATACGCAGTATTTT
17 TRBD1 TRBJ1-6 NA TRBV3-1 CASSPWPRQGLASPLHF TGTGCCAGCAGCCCCTGGCCCCGACAGGGGTTGGCTTCACCCCTCCACTTT
15 NA TRBJ2-5 few TRBV29-1 CSVAYPGLRGETQYF TGCAGCGTTGCTTACCCGGGCCTCAGGGGAGAGACCCAGTACTTC
15 NA TRBJ2-3 few TRBV9 CASSVGRSGTDTQYF TGTGCCAGCAGCGTAGGGAGATCGGGGACAGATACGCAGTATTTT